This entry features one T cell receptor (beta chain) sequence. As yet, its antigen is unknown. Profiled with immunoSEQ multiplex PCR; TCRdb holds only in-frame clones, not every one. The data contain around 33,000 clones, roughly 80% of them singletons. This entry comes from a study of STAT3 mutations in large granular lymphocyte leukemia. In the study overall: Roughly half of the longitudinally sequenced T-LGLL patients carried detectable canonical activating STAT3 mutations. Study observations and caveats: No sample exists from the first appearance of each clone. Every T-LGLL patient had at least one immunodominant TCRbeta clonotype. TCR clonotype switching after therapy occurred in about 35% of the 18 patients.

V was pared by 5 bases and J by 4 bases, with 3 bases of the junction left unmatched. CDR1 is LGHNT, CDR2 FRNRAP, per germline. The CDR3 runs to 13 residues. Sequenced input: peripheral blood mononuclear cells. V usage is TRBV12-5 and J usage is TRBJ2-5; 8 positions agree with TRBD1. The receptor was derived from a woman in her fifties or sixties with T-cell large granular lymphocyte leukemia. Some clones in this sample may be carry-over from other donors' samples. CDR3 nucleotide sequence: TGTGCTAGTGGTACAGGACAGGGAGAGACCCAGTACTTC. Its translation is CASGTGQGETQYF.